This TCR beta chain originates from a study of OX40 agonist ivuxolimab in advanced cancers. Turning to the study itself: The patients received ivuxolimab by intravenous route every 2 weeks at 0.01 to 10 mg/kg.

Study-level points and caveats: In CD8+ T cells, expanded clones were on average more numerous than in CD4+.

Clones were read by immunoSEQ multiplex PCR, and TCRdb kept only the in-frame ones, dropping some. This table has about 59,000 clones, around 86% appearing once. Autoimmune disease history or systemic immunosuppression led to patients being barred. Points on this clone: The antigen is not known.

V shed 2 bases, J shed 4 bases, and the junction held 7 bases outside the gene matches. The CDR3 has 16 residues. The germline V gene encodes CDR1 WNHNN and CDR2 SYGVQD (reference sequence). The TCR comes from an adult with an advanced solid tumor such as melanoma, head and neck, liver or kidney cancer. Specimen: CD4+ or CD8+ T cells sorted from blood, collected in a trial of the OX40 agonist ivuxolimab. V usage is TRBV10-1 and J usage is TRBJ2-2; TRBD2 agrees at 7 bases. The CDR3 sequence is CASSEVGGPGTGELFF. The CDR3 region has the DNA TGCGCCAGCAGTGAGGTGGGAGGGCCGGGCACCGGGGAGCTGTTTTTT.